This T cell receptor (beta chain) was found in a study of CD4 T cells in relation to SARS-CoV-2 and coronaviruses. The study's findings and limits: Crossreactive clones expanded significantly less to SARS-CoV-2 than monoreactive clones.

For around ten days, roughly 9.4 x 10^4 sorted CD4+ cells grew with T cell-depleted PBMCs and CEF. On this clone: What it binds is unknown.

V was pared by 2 bases and J by 3 bases, with 11 bases between. The CDR3 has 14 amino acids. CDR1 and CDR2 (germline): LNHDA, SQIVND (reference sequence). The data were produced by immunoSEQ multiplex PCR, yet TCRdb's version contains in-frame clones alone and is incomplete. The table lists some 45,000 clones, roughly 87% of them singletons. The chain combines TRBV19 with TRBJ2-7; unclear D gene. This clonotype was sampled from an adult with COVID-19. Sequences were obtained from naive CD4+ T cells from PBMCs, cultured in vitro. Documented subset: naive CD4+ T cells isolated by negative enrichment. CDR3 DNA: TGTGCCAGTAGTATAACGGCCTGGGACTACGAGCAGTACTTC. Translated, it gives CASSITAWDYEQYF.